This T cell receptor (beta chain) appears in the sequencing data of a study of CD8+CD57+ T cells in acquired aplastic anemia (dated by TCRdb to 2017 to 2018). In the study overall: On average, sorted CD4+ and CD8+ cells yielded 3.2 ug of extracted DNA, with a range of roughly 0.18 to 30 ug. CD8+CD57+ expansion was defined as frequency above the mean frequency observed in healthy subjects.

Notes on this clonotype: It lacks a known antigen. Compared with germline, one end of the junction differs, possibly owing to a read error.

General study outcomes and caveats: Although under 35 CD8+ CDR3 sequences were shared by patients and controls, these sequences appeared highly expressed in patients and within the immunodominant clones of patients. Patients and healthy controls showed no significant difference in CD8+ Simpson's diversity (P=0.060).

From cysteine to phenylalanine, the CDR3 is 13 amino acids long. The only DNA kept is the CDR3, 39 bases in frame from the first base. In the germline V gene, CDR1 corresponds to SGHTA and CDR2 to FQGNSA. Patients chosen for sequencing had shown expansion of CD8+CD57+ cells by flow cytometry. Every patient had severe acquired aplastic anemia, diagnosed using the International Study of Aplastic Anemia and Agranulocytosis and Camitta criteria. At the time blood was sampled, none of the patients had received any therapy. In the study, sorted CD4+ and CD8+ blood T cells from patients with severe aplastic anemia and from healthy subjects underwent deep sequencing of TCR repertoires. Patients were enrolled under clinicaltrials.gov protocols 00001620, 01623167, 00001397, 00071045, 00081523 and 00961064 in the USA. Ficoll-Paque density gradient centrifugation was used to isolate peripheral blood mononuclear cells. Before DNA extraction, CD4+ and CD8+ T cells were sorted with FACS or magnetic beads.

Profiling of TCR beta VDJ combinations and CDR3 sequences used genomic DNA as the template. An Illumina HiSeq 2000 was used for TCR repertoire sequencing. The published analysis was carried out like this. Repertoires were assessed using TRBV/TRBJ rearrangement plots, CDR3 size and DJ length profiles, and Simpson's diversity index. The immunodominant clone was defined as the most abundant DNA sequence in deep sequencing data. CDR3 amino acid sequences were screened for sharing across subjects and compared with published repertoires and the VDJdb database. Through fastp at Q25 and MiXCR, TCRdb rebuilt clones from the public reads, retaining in-frame beta chains. Here each entry gathers all rows of one CDR3 protein and keeps the most common genes and DNA. TCRdb's processing, not the authors', yielded these V and J calls. The sample data list some 160,000 distinct CDR3 sequences, and 48% of these were observed just once. The ten largest clones capture more than 30% of the sample.

The receptor chain draws on TRBV7-2 and TRBJ2-7, with no reliable assignment of the D segment. This clonotype originated in a human donor with aplastic anemia. What was sequenced was sorted CD4+, CD8+, or CD8+CD57+ T cells (not recorded which) from PBMCs. The sequenced DNA: TGTGCCAGCAGCTTAACAGTCTCCTACGATCAGTACTTC. Translated, it reads CASSLTVSYDQYF.